The 6 T cell receptor beta chains presented below share a single source sample, sequenced in a study of long-term antiretroviral therapy in people with HIV. This was the immunoSEQ v3.0 assay at survey level. Generated by immunoSEQ multiplex PCR, the TCRdb table keeps only in-frame clones and is missing some. The sample has tens of thousands of clones, about 93% seen once; the top ten hold around 6.4%. The source was unsorted PBMCs, collected around 6.3 years after starting antiretroviral therapy. The receptors originated from a woman aged 40 to 50 with HIV.

This clone has a single count. The rearrangement uses TRBV7-8 and TRBJ2-7, with 8 bases fitting TRBD1. Germline V gives CDR1 SGHVS, CDR2 FQNEAQ. V lost 3 bases to trimming and J lost 0 bases; unmatched junction nucleotides: 4. The CDR3 length is 15 residues. CDR3 in amino acids: CASSLRTGSSYEQYF. CDR3 DNA: TGTGCCAGCAGCTTGAGGACAGGGAGCTCCTACGAGCAGTACTTC. The entire variable domain, with the rest obtained from reference TRBV7-8 and TRBJ2-7, is as follows: GAGVSQSPRYKVAKRGQDVALRCDPISGHVSLFWYQQALGQGPEFLTYFQNEAQLDKSGLPSDRFFAERPEGSVSTLKIQRTQQEDSAVYLCASSLRTGSSYEQYFGPGTRLTVT.

V gene TRBV12-5 combines with J gene TRBJ2-2; no reliable D call. The CDR3 extends over 13 amino acids. Germline V gene data show CDR1 as LGHNT and CDR2 as FRNRAP. V was cut by 7 bases and J by 4 bases, with 10 bases left in between. The CDR3 is CASEIRSTGELFF. The CDR3 bases are TGTGCTAGTGAGATAAGGAGCACCGGGGAGCTGTTTTTT.

V is TRBV4-3 and J is TRBJ1-4; tentatively, D is TRBD1 (5 bases). There are 17 residues in the CDR3. Germline V gives CDR1 LGHNA, CDR2 YSLEER. Trimming removed 1 base from V and 5 bases from J, with 17 bases in between. CDR3: CASSQVVRSTGNEKLFF. The CDR3 nucleotides read TGCGCCAGCAGCCAAGTAGTTCGGTCAACAGGCAATGAAAAACTGTTTTTT.

The V call is TRBV5-8, the J call TRBJ2-3, with 8 bases that match TRBD1. The CDR3 runs 14 residues. Germline CDR1 reads SGHTS; CDR2 reads YDEGEE. The ends lost 3 bases at V and 2 bases at J; junction bases unmatched: 2. The chain's CDR3 is CASSWGQDTDTQYF. The CDR3 nucleotides are TGTGCCAGCAGCTGGGGACAGGACACAGATACGCAGTATTTT.

Turning to this clone: The sample has other DNA sequences that encode this CDR3 too. The chain joins TRBV27 to TRBJ1-1; D is uncertain. CDR1 is MNHEY, CDR2 SMNVEV, per germline (reference sequence). This CDR3 has 13 residues. Trimming took off 3 bases at V and 6 bases at J, with 11 bases between the two ends. The chain's CDR3 is CASSFGVGAEAFF. CDR3 coding DNA: TGTGCCAGCAGTTTTGGGGTCGGAGCTGAAGCTTTCTTT.

The chain carries TRBV19 and TRBJ2-7, with 7 bases identical to TRBD1. Germline V lookup: CDR1 LNHDA, CDR2 SQIVND (reference sequence). Trimming at V came to 5 bases and at J to 2 bases, leaving 15 bases not matched to a gene. CDR3 size: 17 residues. The CDR3 region is CASSALPSRQGTYEQYF. The CDR3 DNA reads TGTGCCAGTAGTGCCCTCCCCTCTCGACAGGGAACCTACGAGCAGTACTTC.